The clone carrying this TCR delta chain came up a few times. Germline is not matched at one junction end, which may reflect a read error. The data derive from a study of gamma-delta T cells after stem cell transplantation. TCRdb re-called clones from the RT-PCR reads using CATT. The repertoire holds about 2,800 delta-chain clones, with around 5% as singletons. Per the germline V gene, CDR1 is GEAIGNYY and CDR2 is EKD. The CDR3 has 20 amino acids. The J gene is TRDJ3, the V gene TRDV2; the match to TRDD3 covers 10 bases. The receptor was isolated from a human donor. It is not recorded whose cells these are; they may come from a transplant donor. Sequenced input: gamma-delta T cells. The CDR3 sequence: CACDTADWGILTWDTRQIFF. As DNA, the CDR3 is TGTGCTTGTGACACCGCGGACTGGGGGATTTTAACCTGGGACACCCGACAGATATTTTTC.